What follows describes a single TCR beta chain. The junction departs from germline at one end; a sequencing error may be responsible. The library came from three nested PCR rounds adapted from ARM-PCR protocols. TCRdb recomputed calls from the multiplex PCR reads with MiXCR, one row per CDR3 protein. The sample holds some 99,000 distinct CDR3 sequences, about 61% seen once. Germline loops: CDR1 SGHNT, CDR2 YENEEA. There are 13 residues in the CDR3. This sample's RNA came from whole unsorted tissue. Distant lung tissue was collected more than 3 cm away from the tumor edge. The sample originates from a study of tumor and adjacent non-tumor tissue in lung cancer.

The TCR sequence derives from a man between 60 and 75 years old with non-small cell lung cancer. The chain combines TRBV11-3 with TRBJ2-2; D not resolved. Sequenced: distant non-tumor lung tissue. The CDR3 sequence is CASSLFPDWELFF. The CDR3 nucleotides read TGTGCCAGTAGCTTATTTCCGGATTGGGAGCTGTTTTTT.